The entry that follows covers one T cell receptor beta chain sequence. This clonotype appeared many times. No antigen is known for it. Base quality data are lacking; no much larger clone is found one base away. The CDR3 covers 16 residues, taking in both the cysteine and the phenylalanine. Kept here is only the CDR3 DNA, which spans 48 bases and is read in frame from base 1. Between the V and J ends, shortened by 2 bases and 2 bases respectively, the junction contains 12 bases. CDR1 and CDR2 were assigned from the germline V gene as KGHDR and SFDVKD. Receptor libraries were prepared by PCR. The sequencer was an Illumina HiSeq 2500. To normalize quantification of the TCRbeta repertoire, the TCR libraries were built with molecular barcoding that relied on unique molecular identifiers. Using fastp trimming at Q25 and MiXCR clonotype assembly, TCRdb reanalyzed the public sequencing data and kept in-frame beta chains. Entries are consolidated by CDR3 protein sequence, retaining the most common genes and DNA. The sample yields about 200,000 distinct CDR3 sequences; 5.5% to 7% were counted once. The ten largest make up 5.5% to 6.5% of the sample.

These data originate in a study of T-cell reconstitution after alpha-beta-depleted transplantation in children (dated by TCRdb to between 2015 and 2016). Study-wide context: T-cell immune reconstitution after TCRalphabeta/CD19-depleted allogeneic hematopoietic cell transplantation in children was quantitatively tracked in the study by means of TCR repertoire profiling.

According to the study, the label for this sample's treatment or condition signals: allogeneic hematopoietic cell transplantation with graft depleted of TCRalphabeta T cells and CD19 B cells. Transplant recipients were children who received TCRalphabeta/CD19-depleted allogeneic hematopoietic cell grafts. Results and caveats for the whole study, not just this receptor: In some patients, the high TCRbeta diversity seen at day 60 was put down to recipient T cells and intrathymic progenitors that had survived conditioning. The apparently early alphabetaT-cell count recovery about two months after transplant was reportedly dependent on only several hundred rapidly expanded clones derived from non-depleted graft cells. Over the following months the frequencies of hyperexpanded clones went down, and after one year T-cell counts and TCRbeta diversity were mostly credited to newly produced T cells.

The sequence joins TRBV24-1 to TRBJ2-1; a weak D assignment points to TRBD1 (6 bases agree). The receptor comes from a boy aged 2-9 years with acute lymphoblastic leukemia, due to receive a stem cell transplant. Sequencing was performed on PBMCs, taken before TCRalphabeta/CD19-depleted stem cell transplant. The CDR3 region: CATSDSGQPPYNEQFF. Here is the DNA: TGTGCCACCAGTGATTCCGGACAGCCGCCCTACAATGAGCAGTTCTTC.